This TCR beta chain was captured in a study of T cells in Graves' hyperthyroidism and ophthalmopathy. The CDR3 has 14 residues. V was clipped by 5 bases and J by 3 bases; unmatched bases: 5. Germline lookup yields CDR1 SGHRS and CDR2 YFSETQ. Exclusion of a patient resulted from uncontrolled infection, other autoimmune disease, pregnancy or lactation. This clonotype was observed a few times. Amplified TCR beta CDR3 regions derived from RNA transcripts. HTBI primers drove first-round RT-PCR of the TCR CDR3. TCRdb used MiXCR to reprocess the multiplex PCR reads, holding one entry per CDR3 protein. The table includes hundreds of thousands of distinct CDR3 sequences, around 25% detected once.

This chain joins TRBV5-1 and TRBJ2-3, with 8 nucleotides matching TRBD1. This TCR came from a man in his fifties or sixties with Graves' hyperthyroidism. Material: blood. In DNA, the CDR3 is TGCGCCAGCAGTCCGGACAGGGCAACAGATACGCAGTATTTT. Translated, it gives CASSPDRATDTQYF.